Presented here are 26 T cell receptor beta chains from one specimen sequenced in a study of T cells expressing NK-cell markers. From the 5' RACE reads, TCRdb lists one entry per CDR3 protein and no DNA. This listing includes some 440,000 distinct CDR3 sequences. Source material: blood T cells: a sorted CD56 or NKG2C T cell subset, CD4+ or CD8+ T cells, or bulk PBMC T cells (not recorded which). The receptors shown here come from a woman aged 45-65 years in good health.

The V call is TRBV5-1, the J call TRBJ2-7; TCRdb outputs TRBD2, but without DNA this stays unchecked. Germline loops: CDR1 SGHRS, CDR2 YFSETQ. This CDR3 is built from 16 residues. CDR3 amino acids: CASSLGETSGRSEQYF. Based on the CDR3 plus reference TRBV5-1 and TRBJ2-7, the full variable domain is KAGVTQTPRYLIKTRGQQVTLSCSPISGHRSVSWYQQTPGQGLQFLFEYFSETQRNKGNFPGRFSGRQFSNSRSEMNVSTLELGDSALYLCASSLGETSGRSEQYFGPGTRLTVT.

The rearrangement uses TRBV20-1 and TRBJ2-2; TCRdb's D call, TRBD2, is unchecked because there is no DNA. The germline CDR1 and CDR2 sequences are DFQATT and SNEGSKA (reference sequence). This CDR3 region has 13 residues. This CDR3 reads CSAAGRRDGELFF.

This chain links TRBV14 with TRBJ2-2; the TCRdb call, TRBD2, lacks DNA for checking. The CDR3 length is 16 residues. CDR1 is SGHDN and CDR2 is FVKESK in the germline V gene. CDR3 loop: CASSPRSGSFTGELFF.

The chain uses TRBV11-2 and TRBJ2-1; the D call from TCRdb, TRBD2, cannot be confirmed without DNA. Germline CDR1 SGHAT, CDR2 FQNNGV. This CDR3 is built from 19 residues. The CDR3 protein is CASSWLGSGRFGAYNEQFF.

This rearrangement joins TRBV5-5 to TRBJ1-1. Germline lookup yields CDR1 SGHKS and CDR2 YYEKEE (reference sequence). This CDR3 comprises 12 residues. CDR3 region: CASSREALGAFF.

The chain joins TRBV11-2 to TRBJ2-3; TCRdb picks TRBD2, but there is no DNA to check that call. Germline assignment: CDR1 SGHAT and CDR2 FQNNGV. This CDR3 has 18 amino acids. CDR3 protein: CASSLGLAQSLRTDTQYF.

The chain joins TRBV27 to TRBJ2-5; TCRdb picks TRBD1, but there is no DNA to check that call. Germline V gene data show CDR1 as MNHEY and CDR2 as SMNVEV (reference sequence). The length of the CDR3 is 15 residues. Here the CDR3 reads CASSLGQGRLETQYF.

The V and J genes are TRBV3-1 and TRBJ2-2; the D gene TCRdb calls, TRBD2, cannot be checked with no DNA. The CDR3 is 16 amino acids. The germline V gene has CDR1 LGHDT and CDR2 YNNKEL (reference sequence). The CDR3 loop reads CASSQDLSSVGGELFF.

V gene TRBV5-1 combines with J gene TRBJ2-3. The germline CDR1 and CDR2 sequences are SGHRS and YFSETQ. This CDR3 is built from 14 residues. CDR3 sequence reads: CASSHGSRTDTQYF. Full variable domain (rest looked up from reference TRBV5-1 and TRBJ2-3): KAGVTQTPRYLIKTRGQQVTLSCSPISGHRSVSWYQQTPGQGLQFLFEYFSETQRNKGNFPGRFSGRQFSNSRSEMNVSTLELGDSALYLCASSHGSRTDTQYFGPGTRLTVL.

The chain joins TRBV25-1 to TRBJ2-3. The CDR3 runs 15 residues. The V gene's germline CDR1 is MGHDK and CDR2 SYGVNS. The CDR3 spells CASRGVLRGTDTQYF.

The chain recombines TRBV11-3 with TRBJ2-1; TCRdb selects TRBD2, and the lack of DNA leaves this call unchecked. In germline, CDR1 is SGHNT, CDR2 YENEEA. This CDR3 is 19 amino acids long. CDR3 sequence reads: CASSFPLGLAESSYNEQFF.

V usage is TRBV5-1 and J usage is TRBJ2-1; checking the TCRdb D call of TRBD2 is not possible without DNA. This CDR3 spans 14 amino acids. Germline V gene lookup returns CDR1 SGHRS and CDR2 YFSETQ. CDR3 sequence: CASSLVFQGGEQFF.

This chain connects TRBV29-1 to TRBJ1-1; TCRdb's assignment of TRBD1 cannot be checked, as there is no DNA. The V gene's germline CDR1 is SQVTM and CDR2 ANQGSEA. CDR3 length: 14 residues. This CDR3 is CSVRERTGISEAFF. Variable domain in full (rest from reference TRBV29-1 and TRBJ1-1): SAVISQKPSRDICQRGTSLTIQCQVDSQVTMMFWYRQQPGQSLTLIATANQGSEATYESGFVIDKFPISRPNLTFSTLTVSNMSPEDSSIYLCSVRERTGISEAFFGQGTRLTVV.

The V gene is TRBV14, the J gene TRBJ1-2. The CDR3 covers 12 residues. Germline V gene data show CDR1 as SGHDN and CDR2 as FVKESK. CDR3 protein: CARRRGGYGYTF.

This sequence joins TRBV20-1 and TRBJ1-1. The V gene's germline CDR1 is DFQATT and CDR2 SNEGSKA (reference sequence). The CDR3 is 14 residues long. This CDR3 reads CSQGPSPLVTEAFF.

V is TRBV5-1 and J is TRBJ1-1; without DNA, the TCRdb call of TRBD1 cannot be checked. From germline, CDR1 is SGHRS and CDR2 YFSETQ. CDR3 length equals 18 residues. The CDR3 is CASRLLPGQGGVGTEAFF.

The chain recombines TRBV24-1 with TRBJ2-3; as DNA is missing, the TRBD2 call by TCRdb cannot be tested. The CDR3 is 15 amino acids. Germline CDR1 KGHDR, CDR2 SFDVKD. The CDR3 loop reads CATSGGVSGTDTQYF.

The chain has TRBV27 and TRBJ1-1; TCRdb indicates TRBD1, and absent DNA this call remains unverified. CDR1 and CDR2 (germline): MNHEY, SMNVEV (reference sequence). The CDR3 covers 13 residues. The chain's CDR3 is CASKGTTNTEAFF.

The rearrangement joins TRBV5-5 to TRBJ2-2; the D call from TCRdb, TRBD1, cannot be confirmed without DNA. The CDR3 is 19 residues long. The germline V gene encodes CDR1 SGHKS and CDR2 YYEKEE (reference sequence). CDR3 in amino acids: CASSTWSRGVYGNTGELFF. The variable domain in full, completed from reference TRBV5-5 and TRBJ2-2, reads DAGVTQSPTHLIKTRGQQVTLRCSPISGHKSVSWYQQVLGQGPQFIFQYYEKEERGRGNFPDRFSARQFPNYSSELNVNALLLGDSALYLCASSTWSRGVYGNTGELFFGEGSRLTVL.

The chain is built from TRBV30 and TRBJ2-1. In germline, CDR1 is GTSNPN, CDR2 SVGIG (reference sequence). This CDR3 has 14 residues. This chain's CDR3 is CAWEAGALYNEQFF.

The chain joins TRBV7-9 to TRBJ2-2. Germline V CDR1 and CDR2: SEHNR, FQNEAQ (reference sequence). The CDR3 has 13 residues. This chain's CDR3 is CASLELNTGELFF.

The chain has TRBV5-1 and TRBJ1-2; TCRdb lists TRBD1, though no DNA is available to test this call. CDR3 size: 16 residues. Germline V gene sequence: CDR1 SGHRS, CDR2 YFSETQ. The CDR3 sequence: CASSLGPARGNYGYTF.

This chain links TRBV6-1 with TRBJ2-5; without DNA, the TCRdb call of TRBD1 cannot be checked. The germline gives CDR1 MNHNS, CDR2 SASEGT. The CDR3 extends over 17 amino acids. The CDR3 sequence is CASSDRAIGGHRETQYF.

The rearrangement links TRBV29-1 to TRBJ1-1; lacking DNA, the TRBD1 call made by TCRdb goes unchecked. Germline lookup yields CDR1 SQVTM and CDR2 ANQGSEA. The CDR3 length is 14 residues. The CDR3 region is CSVRQRQGGTEAFF. Together with reference TRBV29-1 and TRBJ1-1, the CDR3 gives the full variable domain: SAVISQKPSRDICQRGTSLTIQCQVDSQVTMMFWYRQQPGQSLTLIATANQGSEATYESGFVIDKFPISRPNLTFSTLTVSNMSPEDSSIYLCSVRQRQGGTEAFFGQGTRLTVV.

The chain uses TRBV12-3 or TRBV12-4 and TRBJ2-7. This CDR3 spans 13 amino acids. CDR3 sequence: CASSLALKFEQYF.

This chain links TRBV24-1 with TRBJ2-1. The CDR3 runs 17 residues. The V gene's germline CDR1 is KGHDR and CDR2 SFDVKD. The chain's CDR3 is CATSDLENRNSYNEQFF.